This T cell receptor (beta chain) derives from a study of cytomegalovirus exposure and HLA in healthy donors. In the study overall: For the approximately 360 genotyped donors, roughly 80% fell within the Caucasian-associated ancestry cluster.

Overall study results and limits: Association of a missense DCLRE1C variant with TCR beta V- and J-gene trimming was reported in a later analysis.

Comments on this clone: Its antigen is undetermined.

CDR1 is MGHRA and CDR2 is YSYEKL in the germline V gene. The junction had 2 bases not matched to a gene; V was cut back by 3 bases and J by 7 bases. The CDR3 sequence is 15 residues long. Use of 60 Vbeta and 13 Jbeta primers characterized the PCR. Per the original data handling: Later, tens of millions of unique TCR beta chains were counted in an analysis, and 10 million to 12 million of them were shared. Method: immunoSEQ multiplex PCR; TCRdb's copy keeps in-frame clones and lacks some. D and trimming come from the DNA, and the V and J calls and clone size come from that table. Of roughly 140,000 clones in the sample, approximately 70% were seen once.

The clonotype was recovered from a human donor in good health. This chain uses TRBV4-1 with TRBJ2-2, with 13 bases lining up with TRBD2. Material for sequencing was PBMCs. The CDR3 DNA sequence: TGCGCCAGCAGCCAGACTAGCGGGGGGTTCGGGGAGCTGTTTTTT. Encoded protein: CASSQTSGGFGELFF.